This T cell receptor (beta chain) emerged from a study of T cell repertoires and HLA-DP antigens. The CDR3 extends over 15 amino acids. Trimming took off 7 bases at V and 3 bases at J, with 16 bases between the two ends. CDR1 is LNHDA, CDR2 SQIVND, per germline (reference sequence). The primer mix covered 54 TRBV segments and 13 TRBJ segments. Repertoires were generated with immunoSEQ multiplex PCR, while TCRdb's copy carries only in-frame clones and drops some. The repertoire holds about 89,000 clones, with around nine tenths as singletons. To note about this clone: Antigen: not known.

The receptor comes from a man aged 50 or older in good health and CMV-seronegative. Input material: CD4+ T cells from PBMCs. This rearrangement joins TRBV19 to TRBJ1-5; perhaps TRBD1 as D (6 bases). The CDR3 DNA is TGTGCCAGTATTACGGGACATCGCTCCAATCAGCCCCAGCATTTT. It translates to CASITGHRSNQPQHF.